This passage covers 20 T cell receptor beta chains from one sample sequenced in a study of technical replicates of blood from a handful of donors. Only in-frame clones appear in the TCRdb table, and some are missing; sequencing was by immunoSEQ multiplex PCR. This table holds approximately 70,000 clones, 90% to 95% found once. The specimen was T cells isolated from PBMCs. All receptors derive from a human donor in good health.

This clone was seen only once. The chain is built from TRBV4-3 and TRBJ2-4; D not resolved. Looked up from germline, CDR1 is LGHNA and CDR2 is YSLEER. Trimming cost V 0 bases and J 1 base, with 7 bases left between them. The CDR3 covers 15 residues. CDR3 DNA: TGCGCCAGCAGCCAAGACGGTAGTGCCAAAAACATTCAGTACTTC. Translated, it gives CASSQDGSAKNIQYF.

The chain links TRBV29-1 to TRBJ2-7, with no clear D. Germline CDR1 SQVTM, CDR2 ANQGSEA. The V and J ends lost 2 bases and 3 bases respectively, with 5 bases between them. The CDR3 extends over 11 amino acids. As DNA, the CDR3 is TGCAGCGTTGAAAACAACTACGAGCAGTACTTC. Translating gives CSVENNYEQYF.

This clone was seen a single time. The chain is built from TRBV15 and TRBJ2-7, with 9 bases lining up with TRBD1. The V and J ends lost 0 bases and 3 bases, in that order; junction bases with no gene match: 3. The CDR3 has 15 amino acids. CDR1 is LNHNV, CDR2 YYDKDF, per germline (reference sequence). CDR3 nucleotide sequence: TGTGCCACCAGCAGAGATAAGGGACAGGGCTACGAGCAGTACTTC. This encodes CATSRDKGQGYEQYF.

The V call is TRBV5-1, the J call TRBJ1-1; the D gene is possibly TRBD1 (6 bases). The germline V and J ends were trimmed by 5 bases and 3 bases, with 14 bases remaining between them. The CDR3 spans 14 residues. Germline V gene data show CDR1 as SGHRS and CDR2 as YFSETQ. The DNA for the CDR3 is TGCGCCAGCAGTCGTCGGGGGGCGGACACTGAAGCTTTCTTT. It specifies CASSRRGADTEAFF.

The chain combines TRBV5-4 with TRBJ2-3; 13 bases fit TRBD2. The germline CDR1 and CDR2 sequences are SGHNT and YYREEE (reference sequence). The CDR3 covers 16 residues. After removal of 3 bases from V and 3 bases from J, the junction contained 4 bases not matched to a gene. Written as DNA, the CDR3 is TGTGCCAGCAGCTGGGGGACTAGCGGGACTACAGATACGCAGTATTTT. Translating gives CASSWGTSGTTDTQYF.

V is TRBV10-3 and J is TRBJ1-1, with TRBD1 matching over 7 bases. Germline CDR1 ENHRY, CDR2 SYGVKD. V lost 5 bases and J lost 2; bases outside the gene matches: 8. The CDR3 runs 15 residues. DNA of the CDR3: TGTGCCATCAGTCGTGGGACAGAACTAAACACTGAAGCTTTCTTT. Translated: CAISRGTELNTEAFF.

The chain employs TRBV10-3 and TRBJ2-7, with TRBD1 matching 8 bases. CDR3 length equals 14 residues. Trimming cost V 6 bases and J 1 base; bases outside gene matches: 5. In germline, CDR1 is ENHRY, CDR2 SYGVKD. CDR3 sequence reads: CAIRDRVSSYEQYF. In nucleotides, the CDR3 is TGTGCCATCAGGGACAGGGTCTCGTCCTACGAGCAGTACTTC.

The chain combines TRBV6-5 with TRBJ1-5, with 7 bases lining up with TRBD1. Germline CDR1 MNHEY, CDR2 SVGAGI. V lost 6 bases and J lost 2; bases outside the gene matches: 7. The CDR3 has 15 residues. DNA of the CDR3: TGTGCCAGCAGGGATCCCGGGACAGGCAATCAGCCCCAGCATTTT. Protein: CASRDPGTGNQPQHF.

This sequence joins TRBV28 and TRBJ2-1; D gene unclear. Trimming left V 3 bases short and J 9 bases short, with 3 bases between. The CDR3 loop spans 10 amino acids. Germline V gene lookup returns CDR1 MDHEN and CDR2 SYDVKM. This CDR3 is CASSFREQFF. The DNA for the CDR3 is TGTGCCAGCAGTTTTCGTGAGCAGTTCTTC.

The rearrangement links TRBV4-1 to TRBJ2-7; 9 nucleotides match TRBD2. Trimming cost V 4 bases and J 4 bases; bases outside gene matches: 8. This CDR3 has 15 residues. CDR1 and CDR2 (germline): MGHRA, YSYEKL. CDR3 sequence (DNA): TGCGCCAGCAGCCGACGGACTAGCGCGTATTACGAGCAGTACTTC. This sequence encodes CASSRRTSAYYEQYF.

This clone was seen once. This chain connects TRBV27 to TRBJ1-1; 9 bases align to TRBD1. V lost 5 bases to trimming and J lost 0 bases; unmatched junction nucleotides: 13. Germline CDR1 reads MNHEY; CDR2 reads SMNVEV (reference sequence). There are 18 residues in the CDR3. The CDR3 reads CASSDTGGRYFLNTEAFF. The DNA for the CDR3 is TGTGCCAGCAGTGATACAGGGGGCCGTTATTTTTTGAACACTGAAGCTTTCTTT.

This chain links TRBV20-1 with TRBJ2-1; perhaps TRBD2 as D (7 bases). The CDR3 contains 11 residues. V was trimmed by 0 bases and J by 16 bases, leaving 13 bases between them. Germline CDR1 is DFQATT and CDR2 is SNEGSKA (reference sequence). CDR3 nucleotide sequence: TGCAGTGCTAGAGAGGGGGGGGGCGCCTTCTTC. This encodes CSAREGGGAFF.

J is TRBJ2-6 and V is TRBV29-1, with 7 nucleotides matching TRBD1. V lost 7 bases and J lost 0; bases outside the gene matches: 3. Germline-derived CDR1 and CDR2 are SQVTM and ANQGSEA. This CDR3 comprises 14 residues. CDR3 in DNA: TGCAGCGCCCCAGGGGGCTCTGGGGCCAACGTCCTGACTTTC. This encodes CSAPGGSGANVLTF.

The chain employs TRBV5-6 and TRBJ1-3; possibly TRBD1 for D (5 bases). V was clipped by 2 bases and J by 3 bases, with 9 bases between them. CDR1 is SGHDT and CDR2 is YYEEEE in the germline V gene. The CDR3 loop spans 14 amino acids. The CDR3 loop reads CASSFSGIGNTIYF. The CDR3 bases are TGTGCCAGCAGCTTTTCAGGGATTGGAAACACCATATATTTT.

The chain has TRBV11-2 and TRBJ2-2, with 10 bases aligning to TRBD2. Germline CDR1 is SGHAT and CDR2 is FQNNGV. The CDR3 loop spans 16 amino acids. Losses at the gene ends were 5 bases for V and 6 bases for J; bases not matched to a gene: 9. CDR3 loop: CASSPSLAGVAGELFF. The CDR3 DNA follows: TGTGCCAGCAGCCCTTCCCTAGCGGGAGTGGCCGGGGAGCTGTTTTTT.

The chain has TRBV11-3 and TRBJ2-7; no clear D gene. Germline CDR1 and CDR2: SGHNT and YENEEA. V lost 0 bases and J lost 3, with 6 bases in between. This CDR3 region has 13 residues. The DNA for the CDR3 is TGTGCCAGCAGCTTAGACCCTAACTACGAGCAGTACTTC. Translated, it gives CASSLDPNYEQYF.

The genes are TRBV27 and TRBJ2-3; tentatively, D is TRBD2 (5 bases). Trimming took 2 bases from V and 6 from J, leaving 9 bases between them. The CDR3 is 13 amino acids. The germline gives CDR1 MNHEY, CDR2 SMNVEV (reference sequence). This CDR3 reads CASSLALGDTQYF. CDR3 coding DNA: TGTGCCAGCAGTTTAGCACTAGGGGATACGCAGTATTTT.

The chain couples TRBV9 to TRBJ1-2; TRBD1 matches at 11 bases. The V and J ends lost 2 bases and 7 bases, in that order; junction bases with no gene match: 4. The CDR3 runs to 14 residues. In germline, CDR1 is SGDLS, CDR2 YYNGEE. CDR3 bases: TGTGCCAGCAGCGTTCAGGACAGGGGGCTTGGCTACACCTTC. It codes for CASSVQDRGLGYTF.

The chain carries TRBV29-1 and TRBJ2-3; 10 bases align to TRBD1. V trimming: 0 bases; J trimming: 2 bases; junction bases outside the gene matches: 17. Germline CDR1 reads SQVTM; CDR2 reads ANQGSEA. This CDR3 spans 20 amino acids. The CDR3 is CSVEDLEWAPGQGPTDTQYF. CDR3 in DNA: TGCAGCGTTGAAGATCTAGAATGGGCTCCGGGACAGGGGCCCACAGATACGCAGTATTTT.

The chain uses TRBV11-3 and TRBJ2-2; 10 positions agree with TRBD2. After removal of 8 bases from V and 2 bases from J, the junction contained 14 bases not matched to a gene. Germline loops: CDR1 SGHNT, CDR2 YENEEA. This CDR3 spans 18 amino acids. The CDR3: CASGGILIAGGNTGELFF. In DNA form, the CDR3 reads TGTGCCAGCGGCGGGATCTTAATAGCGGGAGGAAACACCGGGGAGCTGTTTTTT.